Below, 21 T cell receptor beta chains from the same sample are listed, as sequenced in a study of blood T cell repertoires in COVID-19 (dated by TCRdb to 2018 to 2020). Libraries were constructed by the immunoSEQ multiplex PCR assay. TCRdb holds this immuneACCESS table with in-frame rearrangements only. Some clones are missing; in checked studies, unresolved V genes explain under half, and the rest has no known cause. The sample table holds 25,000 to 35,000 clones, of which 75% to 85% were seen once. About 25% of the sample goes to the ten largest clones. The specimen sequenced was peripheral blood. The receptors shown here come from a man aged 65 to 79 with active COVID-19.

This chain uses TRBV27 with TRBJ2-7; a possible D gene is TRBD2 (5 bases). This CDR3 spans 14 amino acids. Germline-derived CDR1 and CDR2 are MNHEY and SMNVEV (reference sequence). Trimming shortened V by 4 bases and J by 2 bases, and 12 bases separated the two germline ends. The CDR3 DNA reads TGTGCCAGCAGTTCCTCGGGAACCACCTACGAGCAGTACTTC. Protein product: CASSSSGTTYEQYF.

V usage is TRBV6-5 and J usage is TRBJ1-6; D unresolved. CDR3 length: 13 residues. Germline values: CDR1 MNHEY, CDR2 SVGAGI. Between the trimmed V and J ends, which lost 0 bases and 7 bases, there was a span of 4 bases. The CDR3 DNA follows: TGTGCCAGCAGTTACTCGGCCAATTCACCCCTCCACTTT. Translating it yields CASSYSANSPLHF.

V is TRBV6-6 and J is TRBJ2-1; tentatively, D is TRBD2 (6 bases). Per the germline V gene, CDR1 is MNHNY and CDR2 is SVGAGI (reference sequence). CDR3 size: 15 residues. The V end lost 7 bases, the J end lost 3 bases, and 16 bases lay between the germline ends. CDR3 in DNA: TGTGCCAGCACCATGGGACTCCGAGTCTACAATGAGCAGTTCTTC. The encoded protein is CASTMGLRVYNEQFF.

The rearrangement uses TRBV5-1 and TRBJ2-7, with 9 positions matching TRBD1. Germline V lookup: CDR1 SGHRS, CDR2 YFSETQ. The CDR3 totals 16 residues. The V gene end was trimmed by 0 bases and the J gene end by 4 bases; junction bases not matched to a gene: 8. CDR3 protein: CASSLGGQGPRYEQYF. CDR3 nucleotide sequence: TGCGCCAGCAGCTTGGGGGGACAGGGCCCAAGGTACGAGCAGTACTTC.

The CDR3 is CASSEVPGSYNEQFF. In DNA form, the CDR3 reads TGTGCCAGCAGTGAAGTCCCAGGCTCCTACAATGAGCAGTTCTTC. The chain is built from TRBV6-1 and TRBJ2-1, with D uncertain. V lost 1 base, J lost 0 bases, and 7 bases lay in between. Germline V gene lookup returns CDR1 MNHNS and CDR2 SASEGT. CDR3 length equals 15 residues.

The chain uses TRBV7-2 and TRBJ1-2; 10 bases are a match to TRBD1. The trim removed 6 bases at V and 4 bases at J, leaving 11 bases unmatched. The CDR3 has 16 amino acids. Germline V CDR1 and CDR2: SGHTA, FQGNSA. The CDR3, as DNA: TGTGCCAGCAGTCCGGAGGGGACAGGGGTCCCCTATGGCTACACCTTC. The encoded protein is CASSPEGTGVPYGYTF.

CDR3 residues: CASSPLGTHSYGYTF. CDR3 nucleotide sequence: TGTGCCAGCAGCCCCCTTGGGACTCACTCCTATGGCTACACCTTC. V is TRBV5-5 and J is TRBJ1-2, with TRBD1 as a possible D gene (5 bases). Germline V gene data show CDR1 as SGHKS and CDR2 as YYEKEE (reference sequence). With 4 bases removed from V and 4 bases from J, the gap between germline ends came to 17 bases. CDR3 length equals 15 residues.

CDR3 region: CATSVGQANQPQHF. In DNA form, the CDR3 reads TGTGCCACCAGTGTGGGGCAGGCCAATCAGCCCCAGCATTTT. The chain links TRBV24-1 to TRBJ1-5, with D possibly matching TRBD1 (5 bases). Trimming took off 5 bases at V and 3 bases at J, with 10 bases between the two ends. This CDR3 has 14 residues. CDR1 and CDR2 (germline): KGHDR, SFDVKD.

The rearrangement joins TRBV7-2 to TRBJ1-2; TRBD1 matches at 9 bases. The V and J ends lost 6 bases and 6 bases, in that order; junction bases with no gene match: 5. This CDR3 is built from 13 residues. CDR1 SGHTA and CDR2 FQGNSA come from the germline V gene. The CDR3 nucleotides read TGTGCCAGCAGACCGGGACAGGGTGATGGCTACACCTTC. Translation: CASRPGQGDGYTF.

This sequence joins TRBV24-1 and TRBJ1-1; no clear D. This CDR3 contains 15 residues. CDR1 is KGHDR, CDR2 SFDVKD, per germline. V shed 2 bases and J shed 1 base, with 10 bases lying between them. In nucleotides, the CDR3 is TGTGCCACCAGTGATTCCCGGGCGGGGAACACTGAAGCTTTCTTT. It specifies CATSDSRAGNTEAFF.

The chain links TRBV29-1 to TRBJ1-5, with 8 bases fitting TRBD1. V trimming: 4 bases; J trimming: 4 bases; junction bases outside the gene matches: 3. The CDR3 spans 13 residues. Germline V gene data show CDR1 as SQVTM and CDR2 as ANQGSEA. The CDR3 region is CSVAGTGNQPQHF. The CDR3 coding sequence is TGCAGCGTTGCCGGGACAGGTAATCAGCCCCAGCATTTT.

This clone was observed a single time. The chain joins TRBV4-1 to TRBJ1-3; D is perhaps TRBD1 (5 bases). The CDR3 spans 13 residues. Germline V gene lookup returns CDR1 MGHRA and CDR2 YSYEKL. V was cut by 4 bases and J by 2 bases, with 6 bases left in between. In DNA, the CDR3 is TGCGCCAGCAGCCTGGGGCCTGGAAACACCATATATTTT. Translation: CASSLGPGNTIYF.

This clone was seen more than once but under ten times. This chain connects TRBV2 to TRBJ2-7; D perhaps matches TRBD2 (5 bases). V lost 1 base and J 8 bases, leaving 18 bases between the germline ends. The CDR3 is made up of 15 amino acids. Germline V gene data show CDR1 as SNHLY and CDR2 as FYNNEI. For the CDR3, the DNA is TGTGCCAGCAGTGAAGGTCGGAGGTGGGATATCAAGCAGTACTTC. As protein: CASSEGRRWDIKQYF.

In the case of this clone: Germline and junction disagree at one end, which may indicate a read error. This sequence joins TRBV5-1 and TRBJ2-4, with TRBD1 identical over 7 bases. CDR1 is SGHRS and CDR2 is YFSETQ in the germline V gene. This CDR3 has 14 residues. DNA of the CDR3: TGCGCCAGCACCCTGGGGACAGCCGAAAACATTCAGTACTTC. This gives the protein CASTLGTAENIQYF.

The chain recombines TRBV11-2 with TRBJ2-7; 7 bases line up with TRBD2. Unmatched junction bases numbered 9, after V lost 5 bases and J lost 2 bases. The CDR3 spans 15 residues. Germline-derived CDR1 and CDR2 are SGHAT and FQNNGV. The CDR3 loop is CASSPGRDGTYEQYF. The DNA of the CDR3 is TGTGCCAGCAGCCCAGGGAGGGACGGAACCTACGAGCAGTACTTC.

The CDR3 loop reads CASSATGADTEAFF. CDR3 coding DNA: TGTGCCAGCAGCGCAACAGGGGCGGACACTGAAGCTTTCTTT. The chain uses TRBV7-3 and TRBJ1-1, with 7 bases identical to TRBD1. The CDR3 consists of 14 residues. CDR1 is SGHTA and CDR2 is FQGTGA in the germline V gene. Germline trimming cut 5 bases from V and 3 bases from J; bases unmatched to any gene: 6.

CDR3 nucleotide sequence: TGTGCCAGCAGTGGGGCTAGCGGGGGCCGAAGGGAGACCCAGTACTTC. Translated, it gives CASSGASGGRRETQYF. The V and J genes are TRBV7-3 and TRBJ2-5; 10 nucleotides match TRBD2. Germline CDR1 SGHTA, CDR2 FQGTGA. V shed 6 bases, J shed 5 bases, and the junction held 12 bases outside the gene matches. The CDR3 extends over 16 amino acids.

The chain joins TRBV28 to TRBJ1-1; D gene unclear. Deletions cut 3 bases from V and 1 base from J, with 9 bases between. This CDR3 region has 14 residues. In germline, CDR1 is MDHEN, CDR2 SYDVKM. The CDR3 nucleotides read TGTGCCAGCAGTTTTAGCCAACCGAACACTGAAGCTTTCTTT. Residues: CASSFSQPNTEAFF.

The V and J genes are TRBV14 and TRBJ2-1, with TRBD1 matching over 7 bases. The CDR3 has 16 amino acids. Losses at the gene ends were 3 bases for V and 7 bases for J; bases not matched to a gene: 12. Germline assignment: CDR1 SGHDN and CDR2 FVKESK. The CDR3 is CASSHLTGVGYNEQFF. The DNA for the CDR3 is TGTGCCAGCAGCCATCTCACAGGGGTGGGATATAATGAGCAGTTCTTC.

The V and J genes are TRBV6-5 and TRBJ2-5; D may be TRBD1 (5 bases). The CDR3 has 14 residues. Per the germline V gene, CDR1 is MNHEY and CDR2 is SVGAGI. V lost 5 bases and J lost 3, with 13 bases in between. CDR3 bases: TGTGCCAGCAGTAGAAACCCAGGGAAAGAGACCCAGTACTTC. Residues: CASSRNPGKETQYF.

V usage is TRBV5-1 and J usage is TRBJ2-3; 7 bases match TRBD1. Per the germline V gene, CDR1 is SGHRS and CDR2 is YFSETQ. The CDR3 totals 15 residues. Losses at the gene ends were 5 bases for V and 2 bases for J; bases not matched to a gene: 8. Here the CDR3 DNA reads TGCGCCAGCAGTCCCGGGACAGCCTTCACAGATACGCAGTATTTT. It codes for CASSPGTAFTDTQYF.